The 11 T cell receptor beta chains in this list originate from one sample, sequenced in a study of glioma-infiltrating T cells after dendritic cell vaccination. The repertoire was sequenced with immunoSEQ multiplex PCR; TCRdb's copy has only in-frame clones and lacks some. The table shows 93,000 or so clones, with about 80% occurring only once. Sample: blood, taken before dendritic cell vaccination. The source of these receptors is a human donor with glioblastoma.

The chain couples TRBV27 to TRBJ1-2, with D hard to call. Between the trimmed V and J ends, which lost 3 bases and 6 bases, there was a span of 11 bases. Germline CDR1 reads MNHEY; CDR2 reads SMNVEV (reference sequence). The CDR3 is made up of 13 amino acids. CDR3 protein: CASSFSGVNGYTF. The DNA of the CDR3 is TGTGCCAGCAGTTTTAGCGGGGTCAATGGCTACACCTTC.

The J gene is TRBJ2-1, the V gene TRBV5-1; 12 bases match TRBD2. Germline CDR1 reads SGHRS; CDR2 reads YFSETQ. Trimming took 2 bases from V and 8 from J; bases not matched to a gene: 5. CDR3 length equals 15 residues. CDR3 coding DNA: TGCGCCAGCAGCTTACCTAGCGGGGGGGCTCATGAGCAGTTCTTC. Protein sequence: CASSLPSGGAHEQFF. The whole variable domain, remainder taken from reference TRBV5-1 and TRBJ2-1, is KAGVTQTPRYLIKTRGQQVTLSCSPISGHRSVSWYQQTPGQGLQFLFEYFSETQRNKGNFPGRFSGRQFSNSRSEMNVSTLELGDSALYLCASSLPSGGAHEQFFGPGTRLTVL.

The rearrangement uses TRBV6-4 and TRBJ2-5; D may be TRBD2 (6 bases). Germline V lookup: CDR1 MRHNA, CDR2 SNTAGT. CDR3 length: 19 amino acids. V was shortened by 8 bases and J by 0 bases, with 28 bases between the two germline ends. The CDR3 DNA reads TGTGCCAGCCATTCGACTAGGGACGAAGAGATAAGGTACCAAGAGACCCAGTACTTC. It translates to CASHSTRDEEIRYQETQYF.

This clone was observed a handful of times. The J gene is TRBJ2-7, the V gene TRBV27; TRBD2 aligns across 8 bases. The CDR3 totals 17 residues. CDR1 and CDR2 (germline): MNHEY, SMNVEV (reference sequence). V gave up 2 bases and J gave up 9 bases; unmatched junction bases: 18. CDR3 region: CASSLTVPGLGAPRQYF. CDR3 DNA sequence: TGTGCCAGCAGTTTAACCGTCCCGGGACTAGGGGCTCCTCGGCAGTACTTC.

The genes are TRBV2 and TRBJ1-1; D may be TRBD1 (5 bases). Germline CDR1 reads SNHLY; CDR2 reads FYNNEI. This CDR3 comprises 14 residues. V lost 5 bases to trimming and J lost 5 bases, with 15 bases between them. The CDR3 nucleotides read TGTGCCAGCAGTTTCGCGGGGGGGGATACTGAAGCTTTCTTT. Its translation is CASSFAGGDTEAFF.

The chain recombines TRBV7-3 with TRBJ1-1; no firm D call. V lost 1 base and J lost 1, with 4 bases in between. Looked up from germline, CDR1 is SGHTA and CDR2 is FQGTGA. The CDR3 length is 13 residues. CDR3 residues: CASSLIANTEAFF. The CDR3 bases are TGTGCCAGCAGCTTAATAGCGAACACTGAAGCTTTCTTT.

CDR3 sequence (DNA): TGTGCCAGCAGTTCCCCAAGCCATGCTGCTAGCTATGGCTACACCTTC. Protein product: CASSSPSHAASYGYTF. The chain has TRBV6-6 and TRBJ1-2; D call uncertain. The CDR3 loop spans 16 amino acids. V shed 4 bases and J shed 4 bases, with 19 bases lying between them. Germline loops: CDR1 MNHNY, CDR2 SVGAGI (reference sequence).

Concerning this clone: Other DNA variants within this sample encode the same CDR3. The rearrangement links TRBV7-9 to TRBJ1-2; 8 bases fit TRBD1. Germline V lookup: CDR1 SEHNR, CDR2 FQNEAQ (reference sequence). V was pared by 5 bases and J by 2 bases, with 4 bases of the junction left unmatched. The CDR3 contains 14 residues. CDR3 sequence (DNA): TGTGCCAGCAGCCCCCGACAGGGGAACTATGGCTACACCTTC. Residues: CASSPRQGNYGYTF.

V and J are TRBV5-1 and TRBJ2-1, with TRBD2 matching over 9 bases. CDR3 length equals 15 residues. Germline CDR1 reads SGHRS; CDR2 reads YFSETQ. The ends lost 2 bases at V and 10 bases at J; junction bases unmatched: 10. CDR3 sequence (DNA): TGCGCCAGCAGCTTTGGAATAGCGGGGGTTCGAGAGCAGTTCTTC. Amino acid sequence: CASSFGIAGVREQFF. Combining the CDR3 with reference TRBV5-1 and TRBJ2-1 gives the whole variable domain KAGVTQTPRYLIKTRGQQVTLSCSPISGHRSVSWYQQTPGQGLQFLFEYFSETQRNKGNFPGRFSGRQFSNSRSEMNVSTLELGDSALYLCASSFGIAGVREQFFGPGTRLTVL.

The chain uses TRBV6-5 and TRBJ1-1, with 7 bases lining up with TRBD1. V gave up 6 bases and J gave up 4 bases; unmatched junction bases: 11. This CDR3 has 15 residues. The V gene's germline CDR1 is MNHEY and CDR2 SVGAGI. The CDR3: CASSLSPTGSTEAFF. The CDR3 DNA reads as TGTGCCAGCAGCCTATCTCCGACAGGGTCCACTGAAGCTTTCTTT.

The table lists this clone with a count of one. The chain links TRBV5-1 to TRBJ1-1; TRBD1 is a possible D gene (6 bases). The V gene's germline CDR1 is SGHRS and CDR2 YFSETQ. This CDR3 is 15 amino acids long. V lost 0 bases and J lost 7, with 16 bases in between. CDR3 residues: CASSLGVGGRDEAFF. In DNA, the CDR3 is TGCGCCAGCAGCTTGGGGGTCGGGGGGCGCGATGAAGCTTTCTTT.